The clone carrying this TCR beta chain occurred a few times. Antigen specificity is unknown. The data stem from a study of CD8 T cells in ankylosing spondylitis. Study results and caveats: Relatively rare in peripheral blood, disease-linked clones were also CD8+. About eight highly homologous variants made up a TCR beta motif that seemed to typify ankylosing spondylitis blood.

As the method for making TCR beta libraries, quantitative 5'-RACE with molecular barcodes was used. TCRdb re-derived calls from the 5' RACE reads in MiXCR, one entry per CDR3 protein. The table records about 90,000 distinct CDR3 sequences, around 27% of them present only once. The CDR3 consists of 16 residues. Between the trimmed V and J ends, which lost 7 bases and 0 bases, there was a span of 15 bases. Germline loops: CDR1 SGHTA, CDR2 FQGNSA. The TCR originated in a male donor with ankylosing spondylitis or in good health (not recorded which). Sequenced sample: blood, either unsorted or a sorted T cell fraction (not recorded which). The chain joins TRBV7-2 to TRBJ2-2, with D possibly matching TRBD2 (7 bases). CDR3 DNA: TGTGCCAGCACTACGAACGGGGGGCCGAACACCGGGGAGCTGTTTTTT. Its translation: CASTTNGGPNTGELFF.